The entry below describes one T cell receptor (beta chain). What it recognizes is unknown. The data originate from a study of radiotherapy plus CTLA-4 blockade in lung cancer. The wider study: Among enrolled patients, under 20% responded and 25% to 35% achieved disease control.

In chemo-refractory metastatic non-small-cell lung cancer, patients got ipilimumab CTLA-4 blockade together with focal radiation. Study-level findings and limits: In blood, after radiotherapy plus ipilimumab, tumor-derived TCR clones expanded. Alongside interferon-beta, early blood T cell clone dynamics were reportedly the best predictor of response.

TCRdb's table, derived via immunoSEQ multiplex PCR, lists solely in-frame clones and lacks some. The sample shows about 62,000 clones, approximately 79% of them seen only once. CDR3 size: 13 residues. Germline V lookup: CDR1 MNHEY, CDR2 SVGAGI. The receptor's source is a human donor with non-small cell lung cancer who had a complete response to radiotherapy plus ipilimumab. This chain uses TRBV6-5 with TRBJ2-5, with D hard to call. The J call is doubtful: the DNA matches TRBJ2-7 better. Here the sequenced sample was peripheral blood, taken from a patient treated with radiotherapy plus ipilimumab. CDR3 coding DNA: TGTGCCACCGTCTCTACCGTGAGCTACGAGCAGTACTTC. This encodes CATVSTVSYEQYF.